The sequence of this TCR beta chain was determined in a study of T cells in localized non-small cell lung cancer (TCRdb year 2020). For the study in its entirety: Comparing tumors with uninvolved tumor-adjacent lungs, the study looked at the T cell repertoires of approximately 240 patients with early-stage NSCLC. The cohort comprised 200 to 300 treatment-naïve NSCLC patients with resected, localized lung tumors. A mean age of around 66 years was recorded for the NSCLC patients, of whom under 150 were male and 95 to 110 were female. General findings and caveats noted by the study authors: A median of approximately 62 of the top 100 tumor clones turned up in the paired uninvolved adjacent lung, and around 27 of those clones also ranked among the top 100 of that same adjacent lung. Because multi-region tumor sequencing was not done, intratumor heterogeneity could not be ruled out. Uninvolved tumor-adjacent lung showed the highest T cell clonality, higher than tumor, which suggests more focused antigenic responses in the uninvolved tumor-adjacent lung. Higher T cell density in blood was associated with longer overall survival, whereas higher clonality in adjacent lung was associated with shorter survival. Because the study design was exploratory, TCR variables were selected using unadjusted p-values without false-discovery rate correction.

Regarding this clone: Its antigen target is currently unknown. Base-call qualities are not available, and no considerably larger clone is one nucleotide away.

The immunoSEQ Assay was used to sequence TCR beta CDR3 regions from DNA. The paper's processing steps were these. To compute T cell density, TCR beta template counts were normalized to usable DNA, which was estimated by amplifying housekeeping genes. Richness was estimated with the preseqR package, extrapolating to 400,000 templates for PBMC samples and 120,000 templates for tissue samples. Clonality was defined by subtracting Pielou's evenness from one. Tissue-enriched TCRs were identified through differential abundance testing performed on productive amino-acid clonotypes, with a minimum total count of 5 and an alpha of 0.1. The Jaccard Index and the Morisita Overlap Index were used to quantify repertoire overlap between compartments. GLIPH grouped TCR beta CDR3s together with public tetramer-defined viral CDR3s, and a viral motif had to include at least three viral sequences and show V-gene enrichment. The table comes from immuneACCESS by way of TCRdb, which keeps in-frame sequences with V and J called. Part of the clones is missing from these tables; in studies checked, under half for an unresolved V gene and the rest for unknown reasons. That table furnishes V, J and clone size, whereas the DNA furnished D and trimming. The sample table lists more than 2,000 clones, around 30% of them with a count of one. 10% to 15% of the sample lies in the top ten.

Including the terminal cysteine and phenylalanine, the CDR3 comprises 12 residues. Just the 36-base CDR3 DNA is kept, in frame starting at base 1. Reading the germline V gene gives CDR1 MDHEN and CDR2 SYDVKM. V drops 6 bases and J drops 8 bases, leaving 13 bases in between. Uninvolved adjacent lung was obtained at least 2 cm from the tumor margin, and the absence of atypia was confirmed by two independent pathologists. At diagnosis, tumor, uninvolved tumor-adjacent lung and peripheral blood were collected and then preserved as a mix of FFPE and fresh-frozen material. The V and J segments used are TRBV28 and TRBJ1-2, with no confidently assigned D gene. The source was normal lung tissue next to the tumor, collected before any cancer treatment. This clonotype was sampled from a female donor at least 60 years old with stage I squamous cell lung carcinoma. CDR3 loop: CASSPQTHGYTF. In nucleotides, the sequence is TGTGCCAGCAGCCCTCAAACCCACGGCTACACCTTC.